A selection of T cell receptor beta chains follows, all from one sample in a study of blood T cell repertoires in COVID-19. Method: immunoSEQ multiplex PCR; TCRdb's copy keeps in-frame clones and lacks some. The table lists about 75,000 clones, almost 90% of them singletons. Sequencing input: peripheral blood. The receptor source for this set is a human donor in a cohort sampled during active COVID-19. CDR3s include the opening cysteine and the closing phenylalanine or tryptophan. D genes are given only for firm matches. Size tells how often a clone was seen (once, few, many) or the class of an expanded clone, and some rows leave it out.

D	V	J	size	DNA	CDR3
NA	TRBV14	TRBJ2-7	NA	TGTGCCAGCAGCCAAGGGCAGGGATTGTACGAGCAGTACTTC	CASSQGQGLYEQYF
NA	TRBV10-3	TRBJ1-2	NA	TGTGCCATCAGCCCGGACAGTCTCTATGGCTACACCTTC	CAISPDSLYGYTF
TRBD1	TRBV7-8	TRBJ1-2	NA	TGTGCCAGCAGCTTAATAGTATCGACAGGGGGCAACTATGGCTACACCTTC	CASSLIVSTGGNYGYTF
NA	TRBV29-1	TRBJ2-7	many	TGCAGCGTTGGGGTAGACACCTACGAGCAGTACTTC	CSVGVDTYEQYF
TRBD1	TRBV19	TRBJ1-1	NA	TGTGCCAGTAGTGAGACAGGGATGAACACTGAAGCTTTCTTT	CASSETGMNTEAFF
NA	TRBV15	TRBJ2-1	NA	TGTGCCACCAGCAGAGATGGGGGTTTGGGGGCGAGCTCCTACAATGAGCAGTTCTTC	CATSRDGGLGASSYNEQFF
NA	TRBV29-1	TRBJ1-1	once	TGCAGCGCGGGGGGGTCCGGCGGGTACACTGAAGCTTTCTTT	CSAGGSGGYTEAFF
NA	TRBV11-2	TRBJ1-4	NA	TGTGCCAGCAGCTTTAAAATGAATGAAAAACTGTTTTTT	CASSFKMNEKLFF
TRBD2	TRBV5-4	TRBJ2-7	NA	TGTGCCAGCAGCCTTGGGGCGGGAGGGCCTTACGAGCAGTACTTC	CASSLGAGGPYEQYF
NA	TRBV4-2	TRBJ1-2	NA	TGTGCCAGCAGCCAAGAAGAGGCAGCAAGATCTAACTATGGCTACACCTTC	CASSQEEAARSNYGYTF
TRBD1	TRBV4-3	TRBJ1-3	NA	TGCGCCAGCAGCCAAGATACACCGGGACAGGGAATTGACACCATATATTTT	CASSQDTPGQGIDTIYF
TRBD2	TRBV4-3	TRBJ2-1	once	TGCGCCAGCAGCCGGCTAGCGGGAGGGGGCAATGAGCAGTTCTTC	CASSRLAGGGNEQFF
NA	TRBV19	TRBJ1-1	NA	TGTGCCTCCCGAGAGGGTCTGAACACTGAAGCTTTCTTT	CASREGLNTEAFF
NA	TRBV19	TRBJ1-1	NA	TGTGCCAGTAGGGCCAGGGGAAAGACTGAAGCTTTCTTT	CASRARGKTEAFF
NA	TRBV7-2	TRBJ1-1	few	TGTGCCAGCAGCTTAGATGCGGGTGGCACTGAAGCTTTCTTT	CASSLDAGGTEAFF
TRBD2	TRBV9	TRBJ2-7	NA	TGTGCCAGCAGCGTAGGGGGGGGACCCTACGAGCAGTACTTC	CASSVGGGPYEQYF
TRBD1	TRBV2	TRBJ2-7	NA	TGTGCCAGCAGCCAGACAGGGGTGCACGAGCAGTACTTC	CASSQTGVHEQYF
NA	TRBV12-3/TRBV12-4	TRBJ1-5	NA	TGTGCCAGCAGTTTCGGTCGTTCTCAGCCCCAGCATTTT	CASSFGRSQPQHF
TRBD2	TRBV9	TRBJ2-7	NA	TGTGCCAGCAGCCCGAGCGGGAGGATTTCCTACGAGCAGTACTTC	CASSPSGRISYEQYF
TRBD1	TRBV25-1	TRBJ1-6	few	TGTGCCAGCAGTCCCGGGACAGGGCGGTCACCCCTCCACTTT	CASSPGTGRSPLHF
TRBD2	TRBV19	TRBJ2-1	NA	TGTGCCAGTAGTAAATCTAGCGGGGGTTCCTACAATGAGCAGTTCTTC	CASSKSSGGSYNEQFF
NA	TRBV10-3	TRBJ1-1	NA	TGTGCCATCAGTGGGAACCTGGGGCAGGGTATATCGAACACTGAAGCTTTCTTT	CAISGNLGQGISNTEAFF
NA	TRBV27	TRBJ2-3	few	TGTGCCAGCAGTTTACGACTGGCAGATACGCAGTATTTT	CASSLRLADTQYF
TRBD2	TRBV3-1/TRBV3-2	TRBJ2-7	NA	TGTGCCAGCAGCCAAGGGTTCGCGACTAGCGGGGTGGTGTACTTC	CASSQGFATSGVVYF
TRBD1	TRBV2	TRBJ1-5	NA	TGTGCCAGCAGCCACCCTACAGGGGCCTCCGGGAGCAATCAGCCCCAGCATTTT	CASSHPTGASGSNQPQHF
NA	TRBV5-4	TRBJ2-7	NA	TGTGCCAGCCTCCAGAGGGATACGGGTGAGCAGTACTTC	CASLQRDTGEQYF
NA	TRBV11-2	TRBJ1-1	once	TGTGCCAGCAGCTTAGATCGACGGACACCCAGTCGAAACACTGAAGCTTTCTTT	CASSLDRRTPSRNTEAFF
NA	TRBV19	TRBJ1-1	NA	TGTGCCAGTAGTATCCGCTACGGAGCTTTCTTT	CASSIRYGAFF
TRBD1	TRBV10-1	TRBJ2-1	NA	TGCGCCAGCAGATTCCAGAGCTACAGGTGGGAGAGTGGACAGGGGGGGAATGAGCAGTTCTTC	CASRFQSYRWESGQGGNEQFF
TRBD2	TRBV6-2/TRBV6-3	TRBJ2-2	NA	TGTGCCAGCAGTGGACTGACTAGCGGGGCGACCGGGGAGCTGTTTTTT	CASSGLTSGATGELFF
TRBD1	TRBV7-9	TRBJ2-5	NA	TGTGCCAGCAGCTTACGGGTTGGAACAGGGGAAGAGACCCAGTACTTC	CASSLRVGTGEETQYF
TRBD1	TRBV6-5	TRBJ2-7	NA	TGTGCCAGCAGATCGGGACAGGGGATCTCCTACGAGCAGTACTTC	CASRSGQGISYEQYF
NA	TRBV10-3	TRBJ2-1	NA	TGTGCCTCGACACGGGGGACTCCCTCCTACAATGAGCAGTTCTTC	CASTRGTPSYNEQFF
NA	TRBV5-4	TRBJ1-2	NA	TGTGCCAGCAGCCGGGAGGGGGGGGGACGGAGCTACACCTTC	CASSREGGGRSYTF
NA	TRBV15	TRBJ1-2	NA	TGTGCCACCAGCAGAGAAGCTGGTAGCTACACCTTC	CATSREAGSYTF
NA	TRBV5-1	TRBJ2-3	NA	TGCGCCAGCACTTGGGCGGGAAGCACAGATACGCAGTATTTT	CASTWAGSTDTQYF
TRBD2	TRBV3-1/TRBV3-2	TRBJ2-1	NA	TGTGCCAGCAGCCGACAGCGGGGTAATAACAATGAGCAGTTCTTC	CASSRQRGNNNEQFF
TRBD2	TRBV15	TRBJ2-3	NA	TGTGCCACCTGGACTAGCGGCACAGATACGCAGTATTTT	CATWTSGTDTQYF
TRBD1	TRBV7-2	TRBJ2-2	NA	TGTGCCAGCAGCTTAGCAGGGGGCGCGGTGGCCGGGGAGCTGTTTTTT	CASSLAGGAVAGELFF
TRBD1	TRBV6-2/TRBV6-3	TRBJ2-7	NA	TGTGCCAGCAGTTACTCCGGCCGGACAGGGCTAGCCTACGAGCAGTACTTC	CASSYSGRTGLAYEQYF
TRBD2	TRBV15	TRBJ2-3	NA	TGTGCCACCAGCAGAGAAGCGGGGAGCACAGATACGCAGTATTTT	CATSREAGSTDTQYF
TRBD1	TRBV28	TRBJ2-7	NA	TGTGCCAGCAGTTTAGAGACAGGGGGCAGGTACGAGCAGTACTTC	CASSLETGGRYEQYF